The clone carrying this TCR beta chain was counted once. The sample originates from a study of cytomegalovirus exposure and HLA in healthy donors. The PCR was carried out with 60 Vbeta primers and 13 Jbeta primers. The repertoire was sequenced with immunoSEQ multiplex PCR; TCRdb's copy has only in-frame clones and lacks some. The repertoire holds about 140,000 clones, 76% seen once, with 2.5% to 3.5% in the top ten. The CDR3 has 16 amino acids. V was trimmed by 3 bases and J by 2 bases, leaving 17 bases between them. Germline CDR1 is SGHNT and CDR2 is YYREEE (reference sequence). This clonotype originated in a male donor in good health and CMV-seronegative. The sequenced material came from PBMCs. The V call is TRBV5-4, the J call TRBJ1-1; D is undetermined. The CDR3: CASSSGPRGGNTEAFF. The CDR3, as DNA: TGTGCCAGCAGCTCGGGCCCTCGGGGAGGCAACACTGAAGCTTTCTTT.